One and the same sample provided the 31 T cell receptor beta chains below, sequenced in a study of blood T cell repertoires in COVID-19. Sequenced by immunoSEQ multiplex PCR; TCRdb stores in-frame clones only, minus some. The sample shows a few hundred thousand clones, roughly 89% of them seen only once. Specimen: PBMCs or T cells enriched from blood (not recorded which). Receptors were obtained from a woman between 50 and 59 years old who had recovered from COVID-19.

The V call is TRBV4-1, the J call TRBJ1-2; 8 bases map to TRBD1. The CDR3 covers 14 residues. The V segment lost 0 bases and the J segment 8 bases; nucleotides outside the gene matches: 5. The germline V gene encodes CDR1 MGHRA and CDR2 YSYEKL. The CDR3 protein is CASSQDWTGYGYTF. The CDR3 DNA sequence: TGCGCCAGCAGCCAAGATTGGACAGGGTACGGCTACACCTTC.

This clone has just one count. The chain combines TRBV29-1 with TRBJ1-2; 7 positions agree with TRBD1. Trimming cost V 3 bases and J 3 bases; bases outside gene matches: 4. There are 13 residues in the CDR3. The germline V gene encodes CDR1 SQVTM and CDR2 ANQGSEA. The CDR3 loop is CSVEVGGDYGYTF. Written as DNA, the CDR3 is TGCAGCGTTGAGGTAGGGGGCGACTATGGCTACACCTTC.

The chain uses TRBV6-1 and TRBJ1-1; D is uncertain. Germline V gene sequence: CDR1 MNHNS, CDR2 SASEGT. CDR3 length equals 13 residues. The V and J ends lost 0 bases and 8 bases respectively, with 10 bases between them. In nucleotides, the CDR3 is TGTGCCAGCAGTGAAGCGCGGACTCTGGAAGCTTTCTTT. Translating it yields CASSEARTLEAFF.

The chain has TRBV28 and TRBJ1-4; 12 bases align to TRBD1. The J segment lost 7 bases and the V segment lost 3 bases, leaving 3 bases of the junction unmatched. From germline, CDR1 is MDHEN and CDR2 SYDVKM. The CDR3 is made up of 15 amino acids. The CDR3 loop reads CASSLGTGGGEKLFF. In nucleotides, the CDR3 is TGTGCCAGCAGTTTGGGGACAGGGGGCGGTGAAAAACTGTTTTTT.

V gene TRBV5-1 combines with J gene TRBJ1-2; TRBD1 aligns across 7 bases. CDR1 and CDR2 (germline): SGHRS, YFSETQ. The CDR3 has 13 residues. Germline trimming cut 4 bases from V and 4 bases from J; bases unmatched to any gene: 4. The CDR3 here is CASSTGTVYGYTF. The CDR3 coding sequence is TGCGCCAGCAGCACGGGGACAGTCTATGGCTACACCTTC.

The rearrangement links TRBV18 to TRBJ2-2; a weak D match, TRBD2 (5 bases). The CDR3 contains 17 residues. V was trimmed by 3 bases and J by 4 bases, leaving 18 bases between them. The V gene's germline CDR1 is KGHSH and CDR2 LQKENI. DNA of the CDR3: TGTGCCAGCTCACCGCGGACGGTGGCGGGTAGCACCGGGGAGCTGTTTTTT. It yields the protein CASSPRTVAGSTGELFF. Full variable domain (rest looked up from reference TRBV18 and TRBJ2-2): NAGVMQNPRHLVRRRGQEARLRCSPMKGHSHVYWYRQLPEEGLKFMVYLQKENIIDESGMPKERFSAEFPKEGPSILRIQQVVRGDSAAYFCASSPRTVAGSTGELFFGEGSRLTVL.

The DNA for the CDR3 is TGTGCCAGCAGCCGGGGAAACTCCTACGAGCAGTACTTC. This translates into CASSRGNSYEQYF. The rearrangement uses TRBV6-5 and TRBJ2-7; D may be TRBD2 (5 bases). V was shortened by 6 bases and J by 0 bases, with 9 bases between the two germline ends. Germline loops: CDR1 MNHEY, CDR2 SVGAGI. CDR3 size: 13 residues.

This clone was recorded only once. The chain combines TRBV11-3 with TRBJ1-1; D may be TRBD1 (5 bases). CDR1 and CDR2 (germline): SGHNT, YENEEA. The CDR3 is made up of 13 amino acids. Deletions cut 0 bases from V and 4 bases from J, with 6 bases between. CDR3 bases: TGTGCCAGCAGCTTAGATCAGGGCACTGAAGCTTTCTTT. Its protein product is CASSLDQGTEAFF. Together with reference TRBV11-3 and TRBJ1-1, the CDR3 gives the full variable domain: EAGVVQSPRYKIIEKKQPVAFWCNPISGHNTLYWYLQNLGQGPELLIRYENEEAVDDSQLPKDRFSAERLKGVDSTLKIQPAELGDSAVYLCASSLDQGTEAFFGQGTRLTVV.

V is TRBV6-5 and J is TRBJ2-3; D is unresolved. Trimming removed 3 bases at V and 5 bases at J, with 15 bases between. CDR1 is MNHEY, CDR2 SVGAGI, per germline. The length of the CDR3 is 15 residues. The CDR3 DNA follows: TGTGCCAGCAGTTATAATGACTCACCCGGAGATACGCAGTATTTT. Amino acids: CASSYNDSPGDTQYF.

The chain has TRBV18 and TRBJ1-1, with a tentative D call TRBD1 (6 bases). Germline CDR1 is KGHSH and CDR2 is LQKENI. Between the trimmed V and J ends, which lost 3 bases and 2 bases, there was a span of 16 bases. This CDR3 region has 16 residues. The CDR3 nucleotides are TGTGCCAGCTCACCCCTCAAAGAAGGGGGAAACACTGAAGCTTTCTTT. It encodes CASSPLKEGGNTEAFF.

The V gene is TRBV6-5, the J gene TRBJ1-2, with 7 bases fitting TRBD1. Looked up from germline, CDR1 is MNHEY and CDR2 is SVGAGI. The CDR3 runs 15 residues. J lost 4 bases, V lost 2 bases, and 7 bases had no gene match. DNA for the CDR3: TGTGCCAGCAGTTACGATGCGAACAGGGGCTATGGCTACACCTTC. Its protein product is CASSYDANRGYGYTF.

The chain uses TRBV27 and TRBJ2-1; TRBD2 is a possible D gene (7 bases). This CDR3 region has 17 residues. The germline gives CDR1 MNHEY, CDR2 SMNVEV (reference sequence). Between the trimmed V and J ends, which lost 4 bases and 14 bases, there was a span of 30 bases. CDR3 residues: CASSSPAANNGGLREFF. For the CDR3, the DNA is TGTGCCAGCAGTTCCCCGGCCGCCAACAACGGGGGGCTACGGGAGTTCTTC.

This chain connects TRBV6-1 to TRBJ2-3, with 10 bases fitting TRBD1. The V gene end was trimmed by 3 bases and the J gene end by 1 base; junction bases not matched to a gene: 4. The CDR3 has 16 amino acids. CDR1 and CDR2 (germline): MNHNS, SASEGT. CDR3 residues: CASSDQTGGGTDTQYF. The CDR3 bases are TGTGCCAGCAGTGACCAGACAGGGGGCGGCACAGATACGCAGTATTTT.

This chain connects TRBV18 to TRBJ1-2, with 9 nucleotides matching TRBD1. CDR3 size: 15 residues. Germline V CDR1 and CDR2: KGHSH, LQKENI. Trimming removed 5 bases from V and 4 bases from J; junction bases left unmatched: 8. The DNA for the CDR3 is TGTGCCAGCTCAGCTAACAGGGGGCAGAGCTATGGCTACACCTTC. Translating gives CASSANRGQSYGYTF.

The chain couples TRBV27 to TRBJ2-7; maybe TRBD1 (6 bases). Germline V gives CDR1 MNHEY, CDR2 SMNVEV (reference sequence). V lost 6 bases and J lost 1, with 16 bases in between. This CDR3 is 15 amino acids long. CDR3 residues: CASRGAGLGSYEQYF. CDR3 nucleotide sequence: TGTGCCAGCAGGGGGGCGGGTTTAGGGTCCTACGAGCAGTACTTC.

This clone was seen more than once but under ten times. The V and J genes are TRBV5-6 and TRBJ2-5; D remains ambiguous. This CDR3 contains 14 residues. V was pared by 0 bases and J by 4 bases, with 10 bases between. Looked up from germline, CDR1 is SGHDT and CDR2 is YYEEEE. This chain's CDR3 is CASSLANSRETQYF. In DNA form, the CDR3 reads TGTGCCAGCAGCTTGGCCAATAGTAGAGAGACCCAGTACTTC.

The gene calls are TRBV7-2 and TRBJ1-1; D possibly corresponds to TRBD1 (5 bases). The V end was cut by 4 bases, the J end by 2 bases, with 14 bases between. From germline, CDR1 is SGHTA and CDR2 FQGNSA. This CDR3 has 15 residues. CDR3 region: CASSSTGRANTEAFF. DNA for the CDR3: TGTGCCAGCAGCTCAACGGGCAGGGCTAACACTGAAGCTTTCTTT.

The chain carries TRBV15 and TRBJ1-4, with D possibly TRBD1 on 5 matching bases. V lost 6 bases and J 5 bases, leaving 13 bases between the germline ends. Germline assignment: CDR1 LNHNV and CDR2 YYDKDF (reference sequence). This CDR3 contains 14 residues. This chain's CDR3 is CATRPRQNNEKLFF. The CDR3 DNA is TGTGCCACCAGACCTAGACAGAACAATGAAAAACTGTTTTTT.

The rearrangement joins TRBV27 to TRBJ2-4, with 9 bases matching TRBD1. The CDR3 has 17 amino acids. Per germline, CDR1 MNHEY and CDR2 SMNVEV (reference sequence). J lost 2 bases, V lost 3 bases, and 8 bases had no gene match. The CDR3 nucleotides are TGTGCCAGCAGTTTTCACAGGGGGCCGGGGTCCAAAAACATTCAGTACTTC. Encoded protein: CASSFHRGPGSKNIQYF.

The chain links TRBV7-3 to TRBJ2-2, with no clear D. V was clipped by 2 bases and J by 0 bases, with 4 bases between them. Looked up from germline, CDR1 is SGHTA and CDR2 is FQGTGA. The CDR3 consists of 14 residues. The CDR3 loop is CASSLAPNTGELFF. CDR3 nucleotide sequence: TGTGCCAGCAGCTTAGCGCCGAACACCGGGGAGCTGTTTTTT.

The CDR3, as DNA: TGTGCCAGCAGTTCGTGGACAAGGAACACCGGGGAGCTGTTTTTT. Amino acids: CASSSWTRNTGELFF. This chain links TRBV27 with TRBJ2-2; tentative D call: TRBD1 (5 bases). Looked up from germline, CDR1 is MNHEY and CDR2 is SMNVEV (reference sequence). The CDR3 spans 15 residues. V lost 4 bases and J lost 1, with 10 bases in between.

This sequence joins TRBV5-1 and TRBJ1-2, with 9 bases matching TRBD1. Germline CDR1 reads SGHRS; CDR2 reads YFSETQ. V trimming: 3 bases; J trimming: 4 bases; junction bases outside the gene matches: 7. The CDR3 has 15 residues. CDR3: CASSSGTGTAYGYTF. CDR3 in DNA: TGCGCCAGCAGCTCCGGGACAGGGACCGCCTATGGCTACACCTTC.

V is TRBV7-8 and J is TRBJ1-2; D is perhaps TRBD1 (5 bases). V was pared by 1 base and J by 6 bases, with 12 bases between. CDR3 length: 14 residues. Looked up from germline, CDR1 is SGHVS and CDR2 is FQNEAQ. The CDR3 sequence is CASSLGTLGNGYTF. In DNA, the CDR3 is TGTGCCAGCAGCTTAGGGACACTGGGGAATGGCTACACCTTC.

In regard to this clone: At the DNA level, this CDR3 is encoded by other sequences in the same sample as well. The rearrangement links TRBV30 to TRBJ1-2; no reliable D call. The CDR3 extends over 13 amino acids. Trimming removed 0 bases from V and 5 bases from J, with 10 bases in between. Germline V lookup: CDR1 GTSNPN, CDR2 SVGIG (reference sequence). The CDR3: CAWSVLGGYGYTF. CDR3 in DNA: TGTGCCTGGAGTGTACTGGGCGGGTATGGCTACACCTTC.

This chain links TRBV15 with TRBJ2-1, with TRBD1 as a possible D gene (6 bases). This CDR3 has 16 amino acids. Looked up from germline, CDR1 is LNHNV and CDR2 is YYDKDF (reference sequence). The V end lost 3 bases, the J end lost 6 bases, and 18 bases lay between the germline ends. The DNA for the CDR3 is TGTGCCACCAGCAGGGGGGCTCAGGGTTTGGGCAATGAGCAGTTCTTC. Protein: CATSRGAQGLGNEQFF.

The gene calls are TRBV7-2 and TRBJ1-5; D gene unclear. The CDR3 totals 15 residues. The germline CDR1 and CDR2 sequences are SGHTA and FQGNSA. The V gene lost 7 bases and the J gene lost 1 base, with 14 bases spanning the gap. CDR3 sequence (DNA): TGTGCCAGCACCCTCGGAGGGCTGAGCAATCAGCCCCAGCATTTT. Encoded protein: CASTLGGLSNQPQHF.

The chain is built from TRBV5-1 and TRBJ1-2; 11 bases are shared with TRBD1. V lost 4 bases and J lost 7; bases outside the gene matches: 6. Germline V gives CDR1 SGHRS, CDR2 YFSETQ. The CDR3 covers 14 residues. CDR3 residues: CASSPDGTGGGYTF. The CDR3 DNA follows: TGCGCCAGCAGCCCGGACGGGACAGGGGGTGGCTACACCTTC.

This clone appeared a single time. This chain joins TRBV10-3 and TRBJ1-5; TRBD1 might be the D (5 bases). The CDR3 is 18 residues long. The V end lost 0 bases, the J end lost 6 bases, and 21 bases lay between the germline ends. Germline V gene sequence: CDR1 ENHRY, CDR2 SYGVKD. Here the CDR3 reads CAISESWVGAGEIQPQHF. CDR3 coding DNA: TGTGCCATCAGTGAGTCGTGGGTAGGGGCGGGGGAAATTCAGCCCCAGCATTTT.

This clone was recorded only once. The chain carries TRBV28 and TRBJ1-4; TRBD1 matches 8 bases. The junction had 6 bases not matched to a gene; V was cut back by 2 bases and J by 4 bases. Germline values: CDR1 MDHEN, CDR2 SYDVKM. There are 16 residues in the CDR3. The CDR3 spells CASSLATGGINEKLFF. CDR3 coding DNA: TGTGCCAGCAGTTTAGCCACAGGGGGAATTAATGAAAAACTGTTTTTT.

V usage is TRBV28 and J usage is TRBJ1-6; 7 nucleotides line up with TRBD1. Germline V gene lookup returns CDR1 MDHEN and CDR2 SYDVKM. The V and J ends lost 3 bases and 6 bases, in that order; junction bases with no gene match: 5. This CDR3 region has 15 residues. For the CDR3, the DNA is TGTGCCAGCAGTTTCGTGACAGGGAGTAATTCACCCCTCCACTTT. Amino acid sequence: CASSFVTGSNSPLHF. The whole variable domain, remainder taken from reference TRBV28 and TRBJ1-6, is DVKVTQSSRYLVKRTGEKVFLECVQDMDHENMFWYRQDPGLGLRLIYFSYDVKMKEKGDIPEGYSVSREKKERFSLILESASTNQTSMYLCASSFVTGSNSPLHFGNGTRLTVT.

J is TRBJ1-1 and V is TRBV10-3; D remains ambiguous. CDR1 and CDR2 (germline): ENHRY, SYGVKD. CDR3 size: 13 residues. Trimming removed 9 bases from V and 1 base from J, with 12 bases in between. The CDR3, as DNA: TGTGCCATTCAAATTCCAGGGAACACTGAAGCTTTCTTT. It specifies CAIQIPGNTEAFF.